These 17 T cell receptor beta chains came from one sample sequenced in a study of T-cell memory formation after mild COVID-19. One entry per CDR3 protein, called by TCRdb with MiXCR from the 5' RACE reads. The sample lists around 320,000 distinct CDR3 sequences; 28% were seen once. Sequenced sample: PBMCs or a T cell subset sorted from them (not recorded which). Receptor source: an adult woman who had mild COVID-19 (a few samples of this study predate the infection). Cell type and time point are not known.

Here the CDR3 reads CASSLTGRNSPLHF. DNA for the CDR3: TGTGCCAGCAGCTTGACCGGGAGGAATTCACCCCTCCACTTT. The chain combines TRBV7-3 with TRBJ1-6; no definite D call. V gave up 3 bases and J gave up 7 bases, with 10 bases separating them. The CDR3 runs to 14 residues. Germline assignment: CDR1 SGHTA and CDR2 FQGTGA. The full variable domain, rest sourced from reference TRBV7-3 and TRBJ1-6, is GAGVSQTPSNKVTEKGKYVELRCDPISGHTALYWYRQSLGQGPEFLIYFQGTGAADDSGLPNDRFFAVRPEGSVSTLKIQRTERGDSAVYLCASSLTGRNSPLHFGNGTRLTVT.

The sample holds a few counts of this clonotype. The chain is built from TRBV24-1 and TRBJ2-3, with D perhaps being TRBD1 or TRBD2 (6 bases each). From germline, CDR1 is KGHDR and CDR2 SFDVKD. This CDR3 has 16 amino acids. The ends were cut back, 3 bases at V and 2 bases at J, with 14 bases in the middle. Here the CDR3 DNA reads TGTGCCACCAGTGATCCAAGGGGGGCCAACACAGATACGCAGTATTTT. This translates into CATSDPRGANTDTQYF.

This clonotype was seen more than once but under ten times. This chain joins TRBV5-1 and TRBJ2-3; D remains unclear. The CDR3 runs to 15 residues. V was shortened by 0 bases and J by 0 bases, with 8 bases between the two germline ends. Germline V gene sequence: CDR1 SGHRS, CDR2 YFSETQ. Here the CDR3 reads CASSLDSTSTDTQYF. The CDR3, as DNA: TGCGCCAGCAGCTTGGACAGTACTAGCACAGATACGCAGTATTTT.

DNA of the CDR3: TGTGCCAGCAGCTTACTAAGCGGGATCTACAATGAGCAGTTCTTC. The encoded protein is CASSLLSGIYNEQFF. The chain joins TRBV7-9 to TRBJ2-1; TRBD2 matches at 7 bases. The V and J ends lost 2 bases and 3 bases, in that order; junction bases with no gene match: 4. CDR3 length: 15 amino acids. The germline gives CDR1 SEHNR, CDR2 FQNEAQ (reference sequence). The variable domain in full, completed from reference TRBV7-9 and TRBJ2-1, reads DTGVSQNPRHKITKRGQNVTFRCDPISEHNRLYWYRQTLGQGPEFLTYFQNEAQLEKSRLLSDRFSAERPKGSFSTLEIQRTEQGDSAMYLCASSLLSGIYNEQFFGPGTRLTVL.

This sequence joins TRBV4-1 and TRBJ1-4, with D possibly TRBD1 on 6 matching bases. Germline-derived CDR1 and CDR2 are MGHRA and YSYEKL. The ends were cut back, 1 base at V and 6 bases at J, with 12 bases in the middle. CDR3 size: 15 residues. The CDR3 spells CASSQVVGGHEKLFF. The CDR3 nucleotides read TGCGCCAGCAGCCAAGTTGTGGGGGGGCATGAAAAACTGTTTTTT.

The CDR3 nucleotides are TGCGCCAGCAGCTTAACGGGGGAGTCCTACAATGAGCAGTTCTTC. This translates into CASSLTGESYNEQFF. V and J are TRBV5-1 and TRBJ2-1, with D perhaps TRBD2 (6 bases). V dropped 2 bases and J dropped 1 base, with 10 bases sitting between them. Germline CDR1 is SGHRS and CDR2 is YFSETQ. The CDR3 is made up of 15 amino acids.

Details on this clonotype: Germline and junction disagree at one end, which may indicate a read error. The V call is TRBV20-1, the J call TRBJ2-2, with TRBD2 identical over 7 bases. From germline, CDR1 is DFQATT and CDR2 SNEGSKA (reference sequence). This CDR3 has 13 residues. CDR3 nucleotide sequence: TGCAGTGCCGCGACTAGCCTCACCGGGGAGCTGATTTTT. Amino acid sequence: CSAATSLTGELIF.

This clonotype was detected only a few times. J is TRBJ2-2 and V is TRBV19; possibly TRBD1 for D (6 bases). The V gene's germline CDR1 is LNHDA and CDR2 SQIVND (reference sequence). This CDR3 comprises 15 residues. With 5 bases removed from V and 1 base from J, the gap between germline ends came to 11 bases. The CDR3 here is CASSYEGQNTGELFF. CDR3 bases: TGTGCCAGTAGTTATGAGGGACAGAACACCGGGGAGCTGTTTTTT.

This clonotype was observed a few times. V is TRBV13 and J is TRBJ2-1; TRBD2 agrees at 7 bases. The CDR3 covers 14 residues. J was trimmed by 2 bases and V by 10 bases; bases with no gene match: 8. Germline lookup yields CDR1 PRHDT and CDR2 FYEKMQ (reference sequence). The chain's CDR3 is CAIKTGGPYNEQFF. The CDR3 bases are TGTGCCATCAAAACGGGGGGTCCCTACAATGAGCAGTTCTTC.

The J gene is TRBJ2-3, the V gene TRBV5-8, with 7 bases matching TRBD1. CDR1 is SGHTS, CDR2 YDEGEE, per germline. The J segment lost 3 bases and the V segment lost 0 bases, leaving 10 bases of the junction unmatched. The CDR3 sequence is 17 residues long. DNA of the CDR3: TGTGCCAGCAGCTTGGAAGGATCGAAGGGGGCAACAGATACGCAGTATTTT. Its translation is CASSLEGSKGATDTQYF.

This clonotype was counted ten times or more. The chain couples TRBV12-3 or TRBV12-4 to TRBJ2-1; D call uncertain. The V end was cut by 2 bases, the J end by 2 bases, with 10 bases between. The CDR3 totals 15 residues. CDR3 protein: CASSLPESPYNEQFF. In DNA, the CDR3 is TGTGCCAGCAGTTTACCCGAATCCCCCTACAATGAGCAGTTCTTC.

The genes are TRBV18 and TRBJ2-2, with TRBD1 matching over 10 bases. The germline CDR1 and CDR2 sequences are KGHSH and LQKENI. The junction had 5 bases not matched to a gene; V was cut back by 3 bases and J by 1 base. The CDR3 runs to 17 residues. The CDR3 loop is CASSPPGTGVNTGELFF. The CDR3 coding sequence is TGTGCCAGCTCACCTCCCGGGACAGGGGTGAACACCGGGGAGCTGTTTTTT.

The V call is TRBV3-1, the J call TRBJ2-5, with D perhaps given as TRBD1 or TRBD2 (5 bases each). Per germline, CDR1 LGHDT and CDR2 YNNKEL (reference sequence). This CDR3 contains 14 residues. V gave up 7 bases and J gave up 2 bases, with 14 bases separating them. The DNA of the CDR3 is TGTGCCAGCACCCCAGGGAGTTTTCAAGAGACCCAGTACTTC. Its translation is CASTPGSFQETQYF.

The rearrangement links TRBV29-1 to TRBJ1-2, with a tentative D call TRBD1 (6 bases). The CDR3 sequence is 13 residues long. V was shortened by 6 bases and J by 2 bases, with 13 bases between the two germline ends. Germline lookup yields CDR1 SQVTM and CDR2 ANQGSEA. CDR3 bases: TGCAGCGTCCAACACAGGGCAAACTATGGCTACACCTTC. This gives the protein CSVQHRANYGYTF.

This clonotype was detected a few times. The chain is built from TRBV2 and TRBJ2-7, with 8 bases matching TRBD1. The ends lost 6 bases at V and 4 bases at J; junction bases unmatched: 5. Germline CDR1 and CDR2: SNHLY and FYNNEI. This CDR3 comprises 13 residues. CDR3 amino acids: CASRGTGFYEQYF. The CDR3 bases are TGTGCCAGCAGGGGGACAGGATTTTACGAGCAGTACTTC.

This clonotype was counted a few times. The chain employs TRBV29-1 and TRBJ1-2; 7 bases align to TRBD1. The CDR3 consists of 15 residues. V lost 7 bases, J lost 4 bases, and 15 bases stayed unmatched. From germline, CDR1 is SQVTM and CDR2 ANQGSEA. This CDR3 reads CSADPAGQWIYGYTF. DNA of the CDR3: TGCAGCGCCGACCCCGCGGGACAGTGGATCTATGGCTACACCTTC.

This clonotype was observed a handful of times. The J gene is TRBJ1-1, the V gene TRBV12-3 or TRBV12-4; a weak D match, TRBD1 (5 bases). Trimming took off 5 bases at V and 10 bases at J, with 14 bases between the two ends. This CDR3 spans 12 amino acids. The CDR3: CASSQDRDIAFF. The CDR3 nucleotides read TGTGCCAGCAGTCAAGACAGAGATATAGCTTTCTTT.